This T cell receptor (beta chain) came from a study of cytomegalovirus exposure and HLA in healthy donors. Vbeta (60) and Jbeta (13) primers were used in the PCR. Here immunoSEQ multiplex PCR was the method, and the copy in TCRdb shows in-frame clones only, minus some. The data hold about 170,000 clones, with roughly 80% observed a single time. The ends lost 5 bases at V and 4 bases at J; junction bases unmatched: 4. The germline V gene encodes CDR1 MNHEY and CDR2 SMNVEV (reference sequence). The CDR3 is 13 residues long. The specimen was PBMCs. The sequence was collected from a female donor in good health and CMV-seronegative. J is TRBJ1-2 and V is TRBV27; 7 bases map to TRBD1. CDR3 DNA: TGTGCCAGCAGTAGACAGGGCCCCTATGGCTACACCTTC. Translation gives CASSRQGPYGYTF.